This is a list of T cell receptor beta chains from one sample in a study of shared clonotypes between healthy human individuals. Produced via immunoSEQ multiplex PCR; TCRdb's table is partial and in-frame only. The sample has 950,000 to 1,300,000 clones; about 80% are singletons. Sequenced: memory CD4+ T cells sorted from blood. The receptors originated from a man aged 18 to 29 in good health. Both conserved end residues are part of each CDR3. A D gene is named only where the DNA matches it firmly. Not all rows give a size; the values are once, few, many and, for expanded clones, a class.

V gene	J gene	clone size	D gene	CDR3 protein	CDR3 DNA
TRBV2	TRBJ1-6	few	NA	CASSERPGGYSPLHF	TGTGCCAGCAGTGAGCGACCCGGCGGGTACTCACCCCTCCACTTT
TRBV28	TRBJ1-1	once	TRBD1	CASSTGGELDAFF	TGTGCCAGCAGTACAGGGGGCGAATTGGATGCTTTCTTT
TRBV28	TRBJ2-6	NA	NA	CASSLAAGANVLTF	TGTGCCAGCAGTTTGGCAGCTGGGGCCAACGTCCTGACTTTC
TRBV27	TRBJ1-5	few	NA	CASSLGLRQPQHF	TGTGCCAGCAGTTTGGGGCTCAGGCAGCCCCAGCATTTT
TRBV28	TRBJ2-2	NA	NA	CASSSFMTATNTGELFF	TGTGCCAGCAGTTCCTTCATGACAGCAACGAACACCGGGGAGCTGTTTTTT
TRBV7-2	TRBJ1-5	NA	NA	CASSLTPTGVGNQPQHF	TGTGCCAGCAGCTTAACCCCGACCGGGGTAGGCAATCAGCCCCAGCATTTT
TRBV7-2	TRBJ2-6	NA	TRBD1	CASSSSGGQGILWTNVLTF	TGTGCCAGCAGCTCCTCGGGGGGACAGGGGATTTTGTGGACCAACGTCCTGACTTTC
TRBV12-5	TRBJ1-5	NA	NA	CASGLVRGKRRAQPQHF	TGTGCTAGTGGTTTGGTAAGGGGCAAGAGGAGGGCTCAGCCCCAGCATTTT
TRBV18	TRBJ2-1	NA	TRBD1	CASSPQSDRGRNEQFF	TGTGCCAGCTCACCCCAGTCGGACAGGGGGCGCAATGAGCAGTTCTTC
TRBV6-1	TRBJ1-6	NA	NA	CASSATDGNSPLHF	TGTGCCAGCAGCGCCACGGATGGAAATTCACCCCTCCACTTT
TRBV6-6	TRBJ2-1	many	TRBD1	CASIPGQFTNEQFF	TGTGCCAGCATCCCGGGACAGTTTACTAATGAGCAGTTCTTC
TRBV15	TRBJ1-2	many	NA	CATSIHPTGGAGGYTF	TGTGCCACCAGCATCCACCCGACGGGGGGCGCGGGTGGCTACACCTTC
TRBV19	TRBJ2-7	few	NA	CATSTGSRDEQYF	TGTGCCACGTCTACCGGGAGTCGGGACGAGCAGTACTTC
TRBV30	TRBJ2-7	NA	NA	CASTRGDRQYF	TGTGCCTCGACACGAGGGGATAGGCAGTACTTC
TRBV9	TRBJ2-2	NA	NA	CASSVERRASRNTGELFF	TGTGCCAGCAGCGTAGAGCGCCGGGCTTCAAGGAACACCGGGGAGCTGTTTTTT
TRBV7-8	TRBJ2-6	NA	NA	CASRDNRVAEGSGANVLTF	TGTGCCAGCAGGGATAACAGGGTAGCGGAGGGTTCTGGGGCCAACGTCCTGACTTTC
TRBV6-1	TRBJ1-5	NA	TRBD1	CASSLQGGNQPQHF	TGTGCCAGCAGTCTTCAGGGGGGGAATCAGCCCCAGCATTTT
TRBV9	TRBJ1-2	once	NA	CASSVGAGNYGYTF	TGTGCCAGCAGCGTAGGGGCAGGGAACTATGGCTACACCTTC